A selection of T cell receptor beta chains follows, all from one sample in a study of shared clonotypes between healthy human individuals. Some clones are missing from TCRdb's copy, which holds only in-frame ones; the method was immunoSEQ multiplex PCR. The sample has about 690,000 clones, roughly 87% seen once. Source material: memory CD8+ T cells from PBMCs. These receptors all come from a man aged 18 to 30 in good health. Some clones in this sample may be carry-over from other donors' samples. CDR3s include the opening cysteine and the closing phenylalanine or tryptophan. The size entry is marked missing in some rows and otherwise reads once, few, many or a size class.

CASSLELASTGELFF TRBJ2-2 NA TRBV7-3
CAWSVRGTSGSQEQYF TRBJ2-7 NA TRBV30
CASTPWDPSQPQHF TRBJ1-5 NA TRBV6-6
CASSPGQGSYNEQFF TRBJ2-1 NA TRBV25-1
CASSLWFGGYTEAFF TRBJ1-1 NA TRBV27
CASSLGIGGKYGYTF TRBJ1-2 once TRBV7-9
CATSRYSTDQETQYF TRBJ2-5 NA TRBV15
CAISVGGGTAYEQYF TRBJ2-7 NA TRBV10-3
CASSLSTGSGIQYF TRBJ2-4 NA TRBV11-2
CASSSDSPRETQYF TRBJ2-3 few TRBV7-9
CASSQSYGYTF TRBJ1-2 NA TRBV4-1
CASIQILGQFF TRBJ2-1 NA TRBV7-9
CASSVGTVSTYEQYF TRBJ2-7 NA TRBV9